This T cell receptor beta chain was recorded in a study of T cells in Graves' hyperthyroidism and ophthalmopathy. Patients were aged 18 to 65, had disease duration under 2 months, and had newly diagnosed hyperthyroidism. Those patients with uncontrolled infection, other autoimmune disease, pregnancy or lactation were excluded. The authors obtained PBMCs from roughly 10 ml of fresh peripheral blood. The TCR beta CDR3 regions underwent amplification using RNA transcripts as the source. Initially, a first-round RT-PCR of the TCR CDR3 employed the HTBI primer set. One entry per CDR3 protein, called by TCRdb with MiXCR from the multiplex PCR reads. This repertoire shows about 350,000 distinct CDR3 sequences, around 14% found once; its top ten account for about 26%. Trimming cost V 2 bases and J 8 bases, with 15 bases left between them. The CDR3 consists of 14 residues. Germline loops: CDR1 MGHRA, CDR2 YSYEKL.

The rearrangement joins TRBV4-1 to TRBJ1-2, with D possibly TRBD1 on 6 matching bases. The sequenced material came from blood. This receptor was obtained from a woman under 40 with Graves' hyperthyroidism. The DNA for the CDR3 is TGCGCCAGCAGCCAACACGACAGGCTGAACGGCTACACCTTC. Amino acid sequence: CASSQHDRLNGYTF.